The clone carrying this T cell receptor beta chain was seen only a few times. Its matching antigen is unknown. TCRdb independently ran MiXCR on the 5' RACE reads; one entry per CDR3 protein. There are some 61,000 distinct CDR3 sequences in the sample; around 9.3% occur only once, and 3.5% to 5% lies in the top ten. This CDR3 comprises 14 residues. Trimming at V came to 6 bases and at J to 8 bases, leaving 7 bases not matched to a gene. The data derive from a study of early T cells in non-severe SARS-CoV-2 infection. At the level of the study: The input, bulk RNA from unsorted whole blood, was sequenced, and chains were unpaired. Study observations and caveats: CD4 and private specificities were missed by VDJdb matching, which favored anti-spike CD8 responses.

Sequencing used whole blood, obtained at baseline. The chain employs TRBV12-3 or TRBV12-4 and TRBJ2-1, with 10 positions matching TRBD1. The sequence was collected from an adult who was a healthcare worker with PCR-confirmed SARS-CoV-2 infection or an uninfected control (not recorded which). CDR3 nucleotide sequence: TGTGCCAGCAGAGGACAGGGGGAGGTTGATGAGCAGTTCTTC. This encodes CASRGQGEVDEQFF.